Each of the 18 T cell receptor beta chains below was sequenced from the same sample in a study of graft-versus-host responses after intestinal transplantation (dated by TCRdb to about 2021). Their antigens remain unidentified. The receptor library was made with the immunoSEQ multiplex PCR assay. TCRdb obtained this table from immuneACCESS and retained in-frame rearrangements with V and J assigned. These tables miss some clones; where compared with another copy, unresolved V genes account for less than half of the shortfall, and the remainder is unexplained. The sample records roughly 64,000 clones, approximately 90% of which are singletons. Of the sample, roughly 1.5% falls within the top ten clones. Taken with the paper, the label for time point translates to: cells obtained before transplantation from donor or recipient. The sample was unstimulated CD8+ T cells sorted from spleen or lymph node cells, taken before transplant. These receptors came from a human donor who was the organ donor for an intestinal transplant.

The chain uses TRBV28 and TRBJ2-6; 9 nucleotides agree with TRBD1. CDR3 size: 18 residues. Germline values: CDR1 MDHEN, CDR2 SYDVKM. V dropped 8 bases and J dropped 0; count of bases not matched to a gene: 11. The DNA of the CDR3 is TGTGCCAGCCACACTGGGGGACAGGGCCTCTCTGGGGCCAACGTCCTGACTTTC. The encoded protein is CASHTGGQGLSGANVLTF.

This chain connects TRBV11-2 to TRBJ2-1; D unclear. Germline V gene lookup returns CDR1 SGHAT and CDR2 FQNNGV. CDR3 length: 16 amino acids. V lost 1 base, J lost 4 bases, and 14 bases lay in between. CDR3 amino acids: CASSLGLIWAYNEQFF. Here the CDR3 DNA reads TGTGCCAGCAGCTTAGGTCTGATTTGGGCGTACAATGAGCAGTTCTTC.

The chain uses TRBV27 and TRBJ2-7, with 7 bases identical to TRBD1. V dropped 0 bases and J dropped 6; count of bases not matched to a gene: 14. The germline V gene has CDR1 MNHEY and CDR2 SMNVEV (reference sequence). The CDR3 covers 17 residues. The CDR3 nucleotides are TGTGCCAGCAGTTTATCTTACCCGGGACAGCTAATGGGCGAGCAGTACTTC. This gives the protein CASSLSYPGQLMGEQYF.

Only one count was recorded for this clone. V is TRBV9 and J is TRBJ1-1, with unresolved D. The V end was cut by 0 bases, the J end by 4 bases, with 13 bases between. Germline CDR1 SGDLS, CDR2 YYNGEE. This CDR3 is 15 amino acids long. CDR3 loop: CASSVDAGLATEAFF. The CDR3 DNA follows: TGTGCCAGCAGCGTAGACGCGGGTTTGGCCACTGAAGCTTTCTTT.

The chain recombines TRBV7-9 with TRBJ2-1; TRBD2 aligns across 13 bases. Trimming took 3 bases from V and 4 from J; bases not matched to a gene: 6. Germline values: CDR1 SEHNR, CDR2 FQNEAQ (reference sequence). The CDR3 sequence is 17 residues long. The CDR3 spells CASSLGLAGTGYNEQFF. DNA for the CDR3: TGTGCCAGCAGCTTGGGACTAGCGGGGACAGGATACAATGAGCAGTTCTTC.

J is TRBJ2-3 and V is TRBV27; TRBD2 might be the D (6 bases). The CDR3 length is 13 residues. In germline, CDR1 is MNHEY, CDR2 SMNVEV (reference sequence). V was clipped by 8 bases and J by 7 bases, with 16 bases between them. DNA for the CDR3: TGTGCCAGCGCCCAGACACTAGCCAATACGCAGTATTTT. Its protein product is CASAQTLANTQYF.

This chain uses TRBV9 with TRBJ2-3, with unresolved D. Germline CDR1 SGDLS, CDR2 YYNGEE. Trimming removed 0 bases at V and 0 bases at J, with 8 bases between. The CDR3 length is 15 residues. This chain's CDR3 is CASSVGEASTDTQYF. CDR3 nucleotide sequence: TGTGCCAGCAGCGTAGGTGAGGCTAGCACAGATACGCAGTATTTT. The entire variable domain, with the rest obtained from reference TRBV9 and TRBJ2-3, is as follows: DSGVTQTPKHLITATGQRVTLRCSPRSGDLSVYWYQQSLDQGLQFLIQYYNGEERAKGNILERFSAQQFPDLHSELNLSSLELGDSALYFCASSVGEASTDTQYFGPGTRLTVL.

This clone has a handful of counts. The CDR3 nucleotides are TGCGCCAGCAGCCAAGTCCTAGCGGGAGGATCCTACGAGCAGTACTTC. This gives the protein CASSQVLAGGSYEQYF. The chain links TRBV4-1 to TRBJ2-7; 11 bases align to TRBD2. Germline assignment: CDR1 MGHRA and CDR2 YSYEKL. This CDR3 has 16 residues. The V and J ends lost 1 base and 1 base, in that order; junction bases with no gene match: 3.

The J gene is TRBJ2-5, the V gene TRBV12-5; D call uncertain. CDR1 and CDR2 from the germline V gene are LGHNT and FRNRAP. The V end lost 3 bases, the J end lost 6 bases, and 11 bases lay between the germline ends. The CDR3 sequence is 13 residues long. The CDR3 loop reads CASGFEASQTQYF. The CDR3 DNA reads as TGTGCTAGTGGTTTTGAGGCCAGCCAGACCCAGTACTTC.

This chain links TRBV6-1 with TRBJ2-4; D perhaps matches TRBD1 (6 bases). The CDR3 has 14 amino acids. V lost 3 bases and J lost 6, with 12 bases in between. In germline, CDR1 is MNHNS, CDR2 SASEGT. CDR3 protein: CASSEGARGNIQYF. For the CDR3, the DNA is TGTGCCAGCAGTGAGGGGGCCAGGGGAAACATTCAGTACTTC.

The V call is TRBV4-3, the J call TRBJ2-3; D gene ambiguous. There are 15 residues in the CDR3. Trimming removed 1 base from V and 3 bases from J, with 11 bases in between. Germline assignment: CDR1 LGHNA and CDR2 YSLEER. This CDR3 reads CASSQARLETDTQYF. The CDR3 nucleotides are TGCGCCAGCAGCCAAGCAAGACTTGAGACAGATACGCAGTATTTT.

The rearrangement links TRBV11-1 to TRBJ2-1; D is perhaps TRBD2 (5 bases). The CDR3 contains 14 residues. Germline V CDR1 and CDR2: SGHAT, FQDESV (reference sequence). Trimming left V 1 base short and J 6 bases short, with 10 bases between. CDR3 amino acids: CASSLDTSGNEQFF. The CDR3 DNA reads TGTGCCAGCAGCTTAGATACTAGTGGCAATGAGCAGTTCTTC. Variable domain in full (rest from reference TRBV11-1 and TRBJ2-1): EAEVAQSPRYKITEKSQAVAFWCDPISGHATLYWYRQILGQGPELLVQFQDESVVDDSQLPKDRFSAERLKGVDSTLKIQPAELGDSAMYLCASSLDTSGNEQFFGPGTRLTVL.

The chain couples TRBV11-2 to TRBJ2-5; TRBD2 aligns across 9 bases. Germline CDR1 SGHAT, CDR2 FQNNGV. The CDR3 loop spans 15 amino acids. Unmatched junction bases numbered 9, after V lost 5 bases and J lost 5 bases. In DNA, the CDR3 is TGTGCCAGCAGCCCCAATAGCGGGAGAGTGGAGACCCAGTACTTC. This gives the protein CASSPNSGRVETQYF.

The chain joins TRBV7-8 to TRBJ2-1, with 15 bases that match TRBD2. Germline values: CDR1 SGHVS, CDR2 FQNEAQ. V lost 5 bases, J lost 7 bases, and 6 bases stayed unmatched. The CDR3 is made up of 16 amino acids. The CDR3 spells CASSGGLAGGQNEQFF. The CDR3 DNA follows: TGTGCCAGCAGCGGAGGACTAGCGGGAGGGCAGAATGAGCAGTTCTTC.

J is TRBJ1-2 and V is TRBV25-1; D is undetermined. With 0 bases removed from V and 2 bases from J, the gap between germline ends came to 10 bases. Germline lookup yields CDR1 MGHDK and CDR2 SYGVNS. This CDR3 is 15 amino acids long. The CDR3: CASSEYWGGNYGYTF. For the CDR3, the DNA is TGTGCCAGCAGTGAATACTGGGGAGGGAACTATGGCTACACCTTC.

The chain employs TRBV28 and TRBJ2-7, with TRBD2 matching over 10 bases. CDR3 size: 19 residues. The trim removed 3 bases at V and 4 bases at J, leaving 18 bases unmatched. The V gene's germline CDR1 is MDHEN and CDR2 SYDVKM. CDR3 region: CASSLGGFWASGREYEQYF. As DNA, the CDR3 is TGTGCCAGCAGTTTGGGCGGCTTTTGGGCTAGCGGGAGAGAGTACGAGCAGTACTTC.

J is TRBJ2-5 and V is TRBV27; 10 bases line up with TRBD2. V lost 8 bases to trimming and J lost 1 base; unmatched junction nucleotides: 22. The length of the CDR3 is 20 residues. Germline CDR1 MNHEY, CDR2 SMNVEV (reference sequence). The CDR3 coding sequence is TGTGCCAGCTTTCCGGAGTGGACGCTAGCGGGAGCCGGGGGCCAAGAGACCCAGTACTTC. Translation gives CASFPEWTLAGAGGQETQYF.

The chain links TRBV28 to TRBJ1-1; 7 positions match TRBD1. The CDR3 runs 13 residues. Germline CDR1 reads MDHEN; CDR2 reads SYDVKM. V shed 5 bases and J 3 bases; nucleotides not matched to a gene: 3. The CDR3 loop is CASSPGQDTEAFF. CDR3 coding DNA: TGTGCCAGCAGTCCTGGACAGGACACTGAAGCTTTCTTT.